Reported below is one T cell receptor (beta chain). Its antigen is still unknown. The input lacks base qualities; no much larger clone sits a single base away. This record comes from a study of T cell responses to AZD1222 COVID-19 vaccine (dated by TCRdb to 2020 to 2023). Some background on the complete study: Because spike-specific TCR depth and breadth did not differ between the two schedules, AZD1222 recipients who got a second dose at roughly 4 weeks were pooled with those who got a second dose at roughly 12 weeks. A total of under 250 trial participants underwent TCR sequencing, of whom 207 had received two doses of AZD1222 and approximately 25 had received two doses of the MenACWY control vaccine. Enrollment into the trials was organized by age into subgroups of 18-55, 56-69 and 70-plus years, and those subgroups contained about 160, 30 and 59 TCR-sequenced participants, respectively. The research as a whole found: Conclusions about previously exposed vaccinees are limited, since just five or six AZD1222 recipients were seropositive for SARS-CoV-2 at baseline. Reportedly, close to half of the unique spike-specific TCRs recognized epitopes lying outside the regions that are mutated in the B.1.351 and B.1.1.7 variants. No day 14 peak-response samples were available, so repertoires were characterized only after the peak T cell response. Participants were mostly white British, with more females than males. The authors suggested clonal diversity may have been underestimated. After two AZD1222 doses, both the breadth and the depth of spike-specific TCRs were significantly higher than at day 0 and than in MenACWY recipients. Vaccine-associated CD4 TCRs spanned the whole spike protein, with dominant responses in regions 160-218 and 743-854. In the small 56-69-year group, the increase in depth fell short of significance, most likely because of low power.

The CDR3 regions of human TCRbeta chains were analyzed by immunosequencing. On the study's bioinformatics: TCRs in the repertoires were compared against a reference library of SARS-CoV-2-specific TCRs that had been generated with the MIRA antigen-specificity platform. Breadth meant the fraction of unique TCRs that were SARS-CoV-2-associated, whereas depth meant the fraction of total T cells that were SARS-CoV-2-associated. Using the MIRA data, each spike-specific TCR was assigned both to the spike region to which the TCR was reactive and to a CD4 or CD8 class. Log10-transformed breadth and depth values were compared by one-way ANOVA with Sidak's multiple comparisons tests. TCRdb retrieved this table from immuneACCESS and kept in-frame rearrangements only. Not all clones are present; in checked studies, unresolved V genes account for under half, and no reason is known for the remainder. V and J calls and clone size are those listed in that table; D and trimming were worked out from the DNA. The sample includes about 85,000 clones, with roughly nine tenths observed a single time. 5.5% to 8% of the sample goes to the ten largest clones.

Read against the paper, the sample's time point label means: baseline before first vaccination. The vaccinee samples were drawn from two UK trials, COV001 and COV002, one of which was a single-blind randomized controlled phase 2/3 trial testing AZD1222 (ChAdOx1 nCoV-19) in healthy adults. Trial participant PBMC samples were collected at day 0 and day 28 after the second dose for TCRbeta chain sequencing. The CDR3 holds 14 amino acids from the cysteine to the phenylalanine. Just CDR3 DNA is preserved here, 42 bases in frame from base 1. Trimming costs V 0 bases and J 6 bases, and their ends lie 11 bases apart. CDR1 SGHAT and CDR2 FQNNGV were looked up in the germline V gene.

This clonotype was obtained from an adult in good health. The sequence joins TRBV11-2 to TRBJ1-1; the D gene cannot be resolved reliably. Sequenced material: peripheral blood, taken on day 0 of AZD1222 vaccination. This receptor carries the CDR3 CASSLDPPGAEAFF. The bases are TGTGCCAGCAGCTTAGATCCGCCAGGCGCTGAAGCTTTCTTT.